This T cell receptor (beta chain) is drawn from a study of blood T cells in healthy people across ages (dated by TCRdb to 2015 to 2017). Context from the whole study: In model experiments, roughly one uniquely barcoded TCR beta cDNA molecule per two T cells was captured by template switching. Age-related changes in TCR beta repertoire diversity were measured in the study by deep sequencing normalized with unique cDNA molecular identifiers. The donors were divided into four age groups: young (average around 15 years), middle-aged (under 40), aged (about 62) and long-lived (around 87). The study analyzed two additional independent replicas of 1 million unique cDNA reads from the same blood draw for two donors, one aged 18 to 29 and one aged 80 or older. To avoid experimental bias, donors of different ages were randomly spread across the sequencing lanes.

The 35 to 40 donors, aged roughly 6 to 95 years, were systemically healthy Caucasian individuals from Russia. Roughly 11 milliliters of peripheral blood were drawn from each donor into EDTA-treated Vacutainer tubes. Ficoll-Paque density-gradient centrifugation was used to isolate PBMCs, with at least 6.5 million per sample. Total RNA, at least 5 micrograms per sample, was extracted from PBMCs with Trizol reagent. For every donor, flow cytometry on a PBMC aliquot measured the percentage of naive CD45RAhigh/CD27high T cells. Taken from the germline V gene (reference sequence), the CDR1 and CDR2 loops are MNHNY and SVGAGI. The CDR3 has 14 amino acids, counting the end cysteine and phenylalanine. The entry retains the CDR3 DNA only, 42 bases that are in frame from base 1. The junction shows trimming of 6 bases on V and 0 bases on J, plus 12 bases between the germline ends. Receptors were amplified or captured by 5' RACE. Sequencing relied on an Illumina HiSeq 2500. A second roughly 7 to 12 cycle PCR used a sample-barcoded 5' primer and a J-beta primer mix. A unique molecular identifier was introduced onto each TCR beta cDNA molecule by a template-switch 5' adaptor carrying 12 random nucleotides. At least 3 million CDR3-containing paired-end reads were obtained from each sample. First-strand cDNA was synthesized from all RNA with the Mint cDNA synthesis kit, primed by a TRBC-specific oligonucleotide. All cDNA was treated with uracil-DNA glycosylase and then went through a first 18-cycle PCR with the universal primers M1SS and BC2_uni_R. The source study handled its data this way. Each sample was normalized by randomly selecting 1 million high-quality reads, each carrying a distinct molecular identifier. Instead of being binned into consensus sequences, reads that shared molecular identifiers were thrown out. MiTCR, with a Q25 quality threshold and the strictest error-elimination algorithm, was used for CDR3 identification, clonotype clustering and error correction. A nonparametric unseen species model with Euler transformation was used to estimate lower-bound total TCR beta diversity. TCRdb trimmed public reads at Q25 via fastp, called clones via MiXCR and kept in-frame beta chains. Rows with one shared CDR3 protein collapse into an entry with the most common genes and DNA. The V and J calls come from TCRdb's annotation, not from the publication. The sample records about 670,000 distinct CDR3 sequences, around two fifths of which are singletons. The top ten hold approximately 29% of the sample.

About this clonotype itself: No antigen is known for it. Base qualities are not recorded, but no much larger clone differs from it by a single base.

General study outcomes and caveats: The percentage of naive T cells measured by flow cytometry correlated strongly with observed TCR beta diversity. Since profiling was done on bulk unsorted PBMCs, naive and antigen-experienced compartments could not be conclusively compared. Compared with the aged group, the long-lived group had more naive CD4+ T cells, fewer expanded clones and increased TCR diversity, suggesting age selection. Because the CMV infection status of the donors was unknown, age-related changes in expanded clonotypes may potentially have been confounded. Estimates of total diversity based on one million sequenced T cells were considered lower bounds and underestimates. As age increased, observed TCR beta diversity per million T cells dropped in a roughly linear way, and a significant reduction was already evident by age around 41.

The sequence joins TRBV6-6 to TRBJ2-7, with TRBD1 perhaps the D gene, on 6 matching bases. The sequencing sample was made of blood. The receptor was derived from an elderly man in good health. The sequenced DNA: TGTGCCAGCAGCCGGGACACTGCCTCCTACGAGCAGTACTTC. This is translated as CASSRDTASYEQYF.